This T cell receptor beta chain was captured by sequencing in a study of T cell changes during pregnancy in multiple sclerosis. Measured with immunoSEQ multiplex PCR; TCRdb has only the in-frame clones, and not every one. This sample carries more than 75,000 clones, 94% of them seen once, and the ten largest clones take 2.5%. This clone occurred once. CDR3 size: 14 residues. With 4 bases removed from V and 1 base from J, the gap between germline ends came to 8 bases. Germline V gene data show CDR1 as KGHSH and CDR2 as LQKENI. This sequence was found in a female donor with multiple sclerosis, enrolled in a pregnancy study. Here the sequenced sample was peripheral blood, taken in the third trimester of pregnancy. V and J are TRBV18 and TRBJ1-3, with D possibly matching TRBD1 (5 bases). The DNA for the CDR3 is TGTGCCAGCTCACTTGGGACTTCTGGAAACACCATATATTTT. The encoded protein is CASSLGTSGNTIYF.